These 11 T cell receptor beta chains came from one sample sequenced in a study of blood T cell repertoires in COVID-19. Some clones are missing from TCRdb's copy, which holds only in-frame ones; the method was immunoSEQ multiplex PCR. The sample carries 150,000 to 200,000 clones, around four fifths recorded once. Sequenced material: peripheral blood. The origin of the receptors is a woman aged 80 or older with acute or convalescent COVID-19.

The chain uses TRBV6-5 and TRBJ1-1; 10 bases fit TRBD1. V shed 4 bases, J shed 7 bases, and the junction held 3 bases outside the gene matches. Germline V CDR1 and CDR2: MNHEY, SVGAGI. The CDR3 consists of 13 residues. CDR3 amino acids: CASSWGQGFEAFF. The CDR3 DNA reads TGTGCCAGCAGTTGGGGACAGGGGTTTGAAGCTTTCTTT.

The chain is built from TRBV6-6 and TRBJ2-1; tentatively, D is TRBD1 (6 bases). Per germline, CDR1 MNHNY and CDR2 SVGAGI (reference sequence). The V gene lost 7 bases and the J gene lost 4 bases, with 17 bases spanning the gap. The CDR3 is made up of 15 amino acids. The CDR3 region is CASTLQGERYNEQFF. CDR3 nucleotide sequence: TGTGCCAGCACCCTACAGGGAGAAAGATACAATGAGCAGTTCTTC.

This clone was detected only once. The rearrangement joins TRBV21-1 to TRBJ1-5. TRBV21-1 is deemed a pseudogene. This CDR3 has 16 amino acids. The CDR3 here is CASSKRGKYSNQPQHF. For the CDR3, the DNA is TGTGCCAGCAGCAAACGAGGCAAGTATAGCAATCAGCCCCAGCATTTT.

The chain joins TRBV6-5 to TRBJ1-1, with TRBD1 matching over 7 bases. J was trimmed by 1 base and V by 1 base; bases with no gene match: 6. CDR3 length equals 16 residues. The germline V gene has CDR1 MNHEY and CDR2 SVGAGI. The CDR3 DNA follows: TGTGCCAGCAGTTACTGGAACAGGGGCCCGAACACTGAAGCTTTCTTT. Encoded protein: CASSYWNRGPNTEAFF.

The chain couples TRBV4-2 to TRBJ1-2; D perhaps matches TRBD1 (5 bases). In germline, CDR1 is LGHNA, CDR2 YNFKEQ. The CDR3 has 15 residues. Trimming shortened V by 0 bases and J by 5 bases, and 13 bases separated the two germline ends. The CDR3 coding sequence is TGTGCCAGCAGCCAAGAACAAACAGGCACGTATGGCTACACCTTC. Protein sequence: CASSQEQTGTYGYTF.

This clone was observed a single time. The CDR3 loop reads CASSVSGRAYNEQFF. In nucleotides, the CDR3 is TGTGCCAGCAGCGTCAGCGGGAGGGCCTACAATGAGCAGTTCTTC. V gene TRBV9 combines with J gene TRBJ2-1; 10 nucleotides line up with TRBD2. The germline V gene encodes CDR1 SGDLS and CDR2 YYNGEE. With 2 bases clipped from V and 2 bases from J, the junction kept 1 base outside the gene matches. The CDR3 runs 15 residues.

The V and J genes are TRBV9 and TRBJ2-1, with 7 positions matching TRBD2. The germline V gene has CDR1 SGDLS and CDR2 YYNGEE. The CDR3 has 15 amino acids. Losses at the gene ends were 5 bases for V and 1 base for J; bases not matched to a gene: 6. For the CDR3, the DNA is TGTGCCAGCAGTTACGCTAGCGGTTCCTACAATGAGCAGTTCTTC. Residues: CASSYASGSYNEQFF.

V and J are TRBV30 and TRBJ2-2; 9 bases are a match to TRBD1. CDR1 and CDR2 from the germline V gene are GTSNPN and SVGIG (reference sequence). The ends lost 5 bases at V and 7 bases at J; junction bases unmatched: 5. CDR3 length equals 13 residues. The CDR3 region has the DNA TGTGCCTGGCGTACAGGGGGCCTCGGGGAGCTGTTTTTT. It specifies CAWRTGGLGELFF.

This rearrangement joins TRBV19 to TRBJ1-4, with 11 bases lining up with TRBD1. Losses at the gene ends were 10 bases for V and 8 bases for J; bases not matched to a gene: 9. There are 14 residues in the CDR3. Germline assignment: CDR1 LNHDA and CDR2 SQIVND (reference sequence). For the CDR3, the DNA is TGTGCCACCTCTCGCCGGGACAGGGGGGAAAAACTGTTTTTT. Translated, it gives CATSRRDRGEKLFF. Full variable domain (outside the CDR3, taken from reference TRBV19 and TRBJ1-4): DGGITQSPKYLFRKEGQNVTLSCEQNLNHDAMYWYRQDPGQGLRLIYYSQIVNDFQKGDIAEGYSVSREKKESFPLTVTSAQKNPTAFYLCATSRRDRGEKLFFGSGTQLSVL.

The rearrangement uses TRBV9 and TRBJ1-3; 7 bases line up with TRBD1. The germline gives CDR1 SGDLS, CDR2 YYNGEE. CDR3 length: 15 amino acids. The trim removed 5 bases at V and 0 bases at J, leaving 5 bases unmatched. CDR3 nucleotides: TGTGCCAGCAGTCGACAGGGCACCTCTGGAAACACCATATATTTT. It translates to CASSRQGTSGNTIYF.

The gene calls are TRBV5-6 and TRBJ2-1; 13 positions agree with TRBD2. Losses at the gene ends were 1 base for V and 10 bases for J; bases not matched to a gene: 5. Germline lookup yields CDR1 SGHDT and CDR2 YYEEEE. This CDR3 spans 15 amino acids. Written as DNA, the CDR3 is TGTGCCAGCAGCTTGACTAGCGGGAGGGCCCGAGAGCAGTTCTTC. Translated: CASSLTSGRAREQFF.